These T cell receptor beta chains were read from a single sample in a study of blood T cells in healthy people across ages. TCRdb re-called the 5' RACE reads with MiXCR, one entry per CDR3 protein. The sample lists 700,000 to 950,000 distinct CDR3 sequences, roughly 60% seen once, with approximately 23% in the top ten. Sequencing input: blood. The source of these receptors is a man under 40 in good health. The CDR3 runs from the conserved cysteine through the conserved F or W. The order of the fields is CDR3 DNA, CDR3 protein, D gene, clone size, J gene, V gene. D genes are given only for firm matches. Only part of the rows carry a size: once, few, many, or a class if the clone is expanded.

CDR3 DNA: TGTGCCAGCAGCACCGCGACCCTCGGGAAGACCCAGTACTTC
CDR3 protein: CASSTATLGKTQYF
D gene: -
clone size: -
J gene: TRBJ2-5
V gene: TRBV7-2

CDR3 DNA: TGTGCCAGCAGTTTTGAGCGGGTCGCAGATACGCAGTATTTT
CDR3 protein: CASSFERVADTQYF
D gene: -
clone size: -
J gene: TRBJ2-3
V gene: TRBV28

CDR3 DNA: TGCAGTGCTAGAGATGCCACCACTTGGACGAACACTGAAGCTTTCTTT
CDR3 protein: CSARDATTWTNTEAFF
D gene: -
clone size: -
J gene: TRBJ1-1
V gene: TRBV20-1

CDR3 DNA: TGTGCCAGCCGCCTTGGGGCTAGCGGGAGTGGGGATACGCAGTATTTT
CDR3 protein: CASRLGASGSGDTQYF
D gene: TRBD2
clone size: -
J gene: TRBJ2-3
V gene: TRBV6-6

CDR3 DNA: TGCAGTGCTCCCGCGACTAGCTCGGGCGAGCAGTACTTC
CDR3 protein: CSAPATSSGEQYF
D gene: TRBD2
clone size: few
J gene: TRBJ2-7
V gene: TRBV20-1

CDR3 DNA: TGCGCCAGCAGCCACTATGGAGGGAGGGAAGAGACCCAGTACTTC
CDR3 protein: CASSHYGGREETQYF
D gene: TRBD2
clone size: few
J gene: TRBJ2-5
V gene: TRBV4-3

CDR3 DNA: TGTGCCAGCAGCGTAGGGAGGGGGGCCTACGAGCAGTACTTC
CDR3 protein: CASSVGRGAYEQYF
D gene: -
clone size: -
J gene: TRBJ2-7
V gene: TRBV9

CDR3 DNA: TGCAGTGCTAGCCTCGCGGGATCAGCCTACGAGCAGTACTTC
CDR3 protein: CSASLAGSAYEQYF
D gene: -
clone size: -
J gene: TRBJ2-7
V gene: TRBV20-1

CDR3 DNA: TGTGCCAGCAAAGAACTAGCGGGAGAGAGGGAGCAGTTCTTC
CDR3 protein: CASKELAGEREQFF
D gene: TRBD2
clone size: few
J gene: TRBJ2-1
V gene: TRBV28

CDR3 DNA: TGCAGTGCTAGAGGAGAGGAGGGACTCGAGACCCAGTACTTC
CDR3 protein: CSARGEEGLETQYF
D gene: -
clone size: -
J gene: TRBJ2-5
V gene: TRBV20-1

CDR3 DNA: TGTGCCAGCAGCCAAGATCCTATCCTAGCGGAGAGCACAGATACGCAGTATTTT
CDR3 protein: CASSQDPILAESTDTQYF
D gene: TRBD2
clone size: -
J gene: TRBJ2-3
V gene: TRBV3-1

CDR3 DNA: TGTGCCAGCAGCGTAGGAGGACAGGCTATTTCGAATGAGCAGTTCTTC
CDR3 protein: CASSVGGQAISNEQFF
D gene: TRBD1
clone size: -
J gene: TRBJ2-1
V gene: TRBV9

CDR3 DNA: TGCGCCAGCAGCTTGAGATACGGGACTGACACTGAAGCTTTCTTT
CDR3 protein: CASSLRYGTDTEAFF
D gene: -
clone size: -
J gene: TRBJ1-1
V gene: TRBV5-1

CDR3 DNA: TGCGCCAGCAGCTTGGGTAGCGGGGGGGCCAATGAGCAGTTCTTC
CDR3 protein: CASSLGSGGANEQFF
D gene: TRBD2
clone size: -
J gene: TRBJ2-1
V gene: TRBV5-1

CDR3 DNA: TGTGCCAGCGTACAGGGGGGCCATGAGCAGTTCTTC
CDR3 protein: CASVQGGHEQFF
D gene: TRBD1
clone size: once
J gene: TRBJ2-1
V gene: TRBV25-1

CDR3 DNA: TGTGCCAGTAGTATCGACGCCCCCGGGACCGAACCGGGAGAGCAGTACTTC
CDR3 protein: CASSIDAPGTEPGEQYF
D gene: -
clone size: -
J gene: TRBJ2-4
V gene: TRBV19

CDR3 DNA: TGTGCCAGCAGCTTAGTTGCTAGCGGGGGGATCAATGAGCAGTTCTTC
CDR3 protein: CASSLVASGGINEQFF
D gene: TRBD2
clone size: -
J gene: TRBJ2-1
V gene: TRBV13

CDR3 DNA: TGTGCCAGCAGCTTAGTCGGGGGGTCTGGCTACACCTTC
CDR3 protein: CASSLVGGSGYTF
D gene: -
clone size: few
J gene: TRBJ1-2
V gene: TRBV11-2

CDR3 DNA: TGTGCCAGCGCTTTAAACGTTGGGTACAATGAGCAGTTCTTC
CDR3 protein: CASALNVGYNEQFF
D gene: -
clone size: -
J gene: TRBJ2-1
V gene: TRBV6-2/TRBV6-3

CDR3 DNA: TGCGCCAGCAGCTTGGACCGGGACAGGGCGTCCTACGAGCAGTACTTC
CDR3 protein: CASSLDRDRASYEQYF
D gene: TRBD1
clone size: few
J gene: TRBJ2-7
V gene: TRBV5-1

CDR3 DNA: TGTGCCAGCAGCTTAAACGCCGGGTTTACGGAGACCCAGTACTTC
CDR3 protein: CASSLNAGFTETQYF
D gene: -
clone size: once
J gene: TRBJ2-5
V gene: TRBV7-2

CDR3 DNA: TGTGCCAGCAGTAGACACTCGTACAAGCAGTACTTC
CDR3 protein: CASSRHSYKQYF
D gene: -
clone size: -
J gene: TRBJ2-7
V gene: TRBV6-2/TRBV6-3

CDR3 DNA: TGTGCCAGCAGTGAGACGGGAAAGACCCAGTACTTC
CDR3 protein: CASSETGKTQYF
D gene: -
clone size: many
J gene: TRBJ2-5
V gene: TRBV25-1

CDR3 DNA: TGTGCCAGCAGCGTAAGTAAGAATGAGCAGTTCTTC
CDR3 protein: CASSVSKNEQFF
D gene: -
clone size: once
J gene: TRBJ2-1
V gene: TRBV9

CDR3 DNA: TGTGCCAGCGGGAGGGGCCCCAACTACGAGCAGTACTTC
CDR3 protein: CASGRGPNYEQYF
D gene: TRBD2
clone size: few
J gene: TRBJ2-7
V gene: TRBV27

CDR3 DNA: TGTGCCAGCAGCCAGGCCGGGACAGGGGGCGCGGATGGCTACACCTTC
CDR3 protein: CASSQAGTGGADGYTF
D gene: TRBD1
clone size: -
J gene: TRBJ1-2
V gene: TRBV4-2

CDR3 DNA: TGTGCCAGCAGCTCAACAAACCGTCGGCGGCTTAACACAGATACGCAGTATTTT
CDR3 protein: CASSSTNRRRLNTDTQYF
D gene: -
clone size: -
J gene: TRBJ2-3
V gene: TRBV7-2

CDR3 DNA: TGTGCCAGCAGCCAGGTCGAGAACACTGAAGCTTTCTTT
CDR3 protein: CASSQVENTEAFF
D gene: -
clone size: -
J gene: TRBJ1-1
V gene: TRBV3-1

CDR3 DNA: TGTGCCAGCAGTTACTCGAGAAGGACCGAGCAGTACTTC
CDR3 protein: CASSYSRRTEQYF
D gene: -
clone size: -
J gene: TRBJ2-7
V gene: TRBV6-5

CDR3 DNA: TGTGCCACCAGCGCCAGGAGGTTAGACGAGCAGTACTTC
CDR3 protein: CATSARRLDEQYF
D gene: -
clone size: -
J gene: TRBJ2-7
V gene: TRBV15

CDR3 DNA: TGTGCCAGCAGTCGTGGGGGCCCTCTTGCAGATACGCAGTATTTT
CDR3 protein: CASSRGGPLADTQYF
D gene: -
clone size: few
J gene: TRBJ2-3
V gene: TRBV12-3/TRBV12-4

CDR3 DNA: TGTGCCAGCAAGAGCGGGGGCGGCGCAGATACGCAGTATTTT
CDR3 protein: CASKSGGGADTQYF
D gene: TRBD2
clone size: once
J gene: TRBJ2-3
V gene: TRBV7-2

CDR3 DNA: TGTGCCAGCAGCGCTCGGGACAGGGGGAACACTGAAGCTTTCTTT
CDR3 protein: CASSARDRGNTEAFF
D gene: TRBD1
clone size: -
J gene: TRBJ1-1
V gene: TRBV3-1

CDR3 DNA: TGCAGTTCTAGAGATTACCAGGGCTATGGCTACACCTTC
CDR3 protein: CSSRDYQGYGYTF
D gene: -
clone size: -
J gene: TRBJ1-2
V gene: TRBV20-1

CDR3 DNA: TGTGCCAGCAGTACCACAGGGGAGGATTATGGCTACACCTTC
CDR3 protein: CASSTTGEDYGYTF
D gene: TRBD1
clone size: few
J gene: TRBJ1-2
V gene: TRBV6-5

CDR3 DNA: TGTGCCAGCAGCCAAGCCGGGACTAGCGGGAGGGGTGAGCAGTTCTTC
CDR3 protein: CASSQAGTSGRGEQFF
D gene: TRBD2
clone size: -
J gene: TRBJ2-1
V gene: TRBV9

CDR3 DNA: TGTGCCAGCAGCCCTCATGACCCGTACCAAGAGACCCAGTACTTC
CDR3 protein: CASSPHDPYQETQYF
D gene: -
clone size: -
J gene: TRBJ2-5
V gene: TRBV28

CDR3 DNA: TGTGCCAGCAGCCACCGGGCGAGTAGAGACACAGATACGCAGTATTTT
CDR3 protein: CASSHRASRDTDTQYF
D gene: -
clone size: -
J gene: TRBJ2-3
V gene: TRBV7-8

CDR3 DNA: TGTGCCAGCAGCCCCGGCGGACGGAGAGGGGAGCAGTACTTC
CDR3 protein: CASSPGGRRGEQYF
D gene: -
clone size: few
J gene: TRBJ2-7
V gene: TRBV7-2

CDR3 DNA: TGCAGCGTTGAAAAGTTGGGACGGCTACAAGAGACCCAGTACTTC
CDR3 protein: CSVEKLGRLQETQYF
D gene: -
clone size: few
J gene: TRBJ2-5
V gene: TRBV29-1

CDR3 DNA: TGCAGTGCCCCGACAAAGCGGTCCTCCTACAATGAGCAGTTCTTC
CDR3 protein: CSAPTKRSSYNEQFF
D gene: -
clone size: once
J gene: TRBJ2-1
V gene: TRBV20-1

CDR3 DNA: TGCAGTGCTAGACGGCTGGCAACAGATACGCAGTATTTT
CDR3 protein: CSARRLATDTQYF
D gene: -
clone size: few
J gene: TRBJ2-3
V gene: TRBV20-1

CDR3 DNA: TGTGCCAGCAGTGATGCCGGGACTAGCGTTGGAGCCACCTACGAGTGGTACGACGTGTACTTC
CDR3 protein: CASSDAGTSVGATYEWYDVYF
D gene: TRBD2
clone size: -
J gene: TRBJ2-5
V gene: TRBV27

CDR3 DNA: TGTGCCAGCAGCTCCCGGGACTTTGGGGCCAACGTCCTGACTTTC
CDR3 protein: CASSSRDFGANVLTF
D gene: -
clone size: -
J gene: TRBJ2-6
V gene: TRBV9

CDR3 DNA: TGTGCTAGTGCTCAGTTCAATGACAATGAGCAGTACTTC
CDR3 protein: CASAQFNDNEQYF
D gene: -
clone size: once
J gene: TRBJ2-7
V gene: TRBV12-5

CDR3 DNA: TGTGTCAGCCGGCTAGCGGATTACAATGAGCAGTTCTTC
CDR3 protein: CVSRLADYNEQFF
D gene: TRBD2
clone size: once
J gene: TRBJ2-1
V gene: TRBV6-2/TRBV6-3

CDR3 DNA: TGTGCCAGCAGTTACTTAAGTCGGGAGACCCAGTACTTC
CDR3 protein: CASSYLSRETQYF
D gene: -
clone size: many
J gene: TRBJ2-5
V gene: TRBV6-2/TRBV6-3

CDR3 DNA: TGTGCCATCAGTGACCGCTACGAGCAGTACTTC
CDR3 protein: CAISDRYEQYF
D gene: -
clone size: -
J gene: TRBJ2-7
V gene: TRBV10-3

CDR3 DNA: TGTGCCAGCAGTACCATAAAGGACGGTCACGAGCAGTACTTC
CDR3 protein: CASSTIKDGHEQYF
D gene: -
clone size: -
J gene: TRBJ2-7
V gene: TRBV6-5

CDR3 DNA: TGTGCCACCAGCGCGGGGGCCTATGGCTACACCTTC
CDR3 protein: CATSAGAYGYTF
D gene: -
clone size: once
J gene: TRBJ1-2
V gene: TRBV15

CDR3 DNA: TGTGCCAGCAGCTTAGGGGTGGGGGACGAAGCTTTCTTT
CDR3 protein: CASSLGVGDEAFF
D gene: -
clone size: -
J gene: TRBJ1-1
V gene: TRBV11-2

CDR3 DNA: TGTGCCAGCAGTGCCTGGGAGTCCTACGAGCAGTACTTC
CDR3 protein: CASSAWESYEQYF
D gene: -
clone size: -
J gene: TRBJ2-7
V gene: TRBV12-3/TRBV12-4

CDR3 DNA: TGTGCCAGCAGTAAATTATTAGGGGGAGTGGATGGCTACACCTTC
CDR3 protein: CASSKLLGGVDGYTF
D gene: -
clone size: few
J gene: TRBJ1-2
V gene: TRBV27

CDR3 DNA: TGTGCCAGCAGTTACGCCGGGGGTCCGGGAACAGATACGCAGTATTTT
CDR3 protein: CASSYAGGPGTDTQYF
D gene: -
clone size: -
J gene: TRBJ2-3
V gene: TRBV6-5

CDR3 DNA: TGCAGTGCTAGTCTAGCGGATACCCTTGGGACCCAGTACTTC
CDR3 protein: CSASLADTLGTQYF
D gene: TRBD2
clone size: -
J gene: TRBJ2-5
V gene: TRBV20-1

CDR3 DNA: TGTGCCAGCAGCTCCTCCACAGAGAACACCGGGGAGCTGTTTTTT
CDR3 protein: CASSSSTENTGELFF
D gene: -
clone size: once
J gene: TRBJ2-2
V gene: TRBV7-2

CDR3 DNA: TGTGCCAGCAGCCAAGATTCCTCCCGATTGAACACTGAAGCTTTCTTT
CDR3 protein: CASSQDSSRLNTEAFF
D gene: -
clone size: -
J gene: TRBJ1-1
V gene: TRBV4-2